The TCR beta chain described here comes from a study of T cell responses to AZD1222 COVID-19 vaccine. Background on the study: Combined were second doses at about 4 or about 12 weeks.

Findings and limits, study-wide: CD4 TCRs covered the whole spike, strongest at regions 160-218 and 743-854. At baseline, seropositivity was found in only a handful of AZD1222 recipients. White British people made up most donors, females outnumbered males, and clonal diversity was possibly underestimated.

Comments on this clone: Its antigen is still unknown.

Here immunoSEQ multiplex PCR was the method, and the copy in TCRdb shows in-frame clones only, minus some. Here the sample spans 150,000 or so clones, about 92% being singletons. The sequence was obtained from an adult in good health. The specimen comprised peripheral blood, sampled on day 0 of AZD1222 vaccination.

CDR3 protein: CASSRTEETNTEAFF. The CDR3 nucleotides are TGCGCCAGCAGTCGAACAGAAGAAACGAACACTGAAGCTTTCTTT. The J gene is TRBJ1-1, the V gene TRBV23-1; D not resolved. TRBV23-1 falls under the ORF class, with uncertain function. The V and J ends lost 4 bases and 1 base respectively, with 13 bases between them. The CDR3 runs 15 residues.